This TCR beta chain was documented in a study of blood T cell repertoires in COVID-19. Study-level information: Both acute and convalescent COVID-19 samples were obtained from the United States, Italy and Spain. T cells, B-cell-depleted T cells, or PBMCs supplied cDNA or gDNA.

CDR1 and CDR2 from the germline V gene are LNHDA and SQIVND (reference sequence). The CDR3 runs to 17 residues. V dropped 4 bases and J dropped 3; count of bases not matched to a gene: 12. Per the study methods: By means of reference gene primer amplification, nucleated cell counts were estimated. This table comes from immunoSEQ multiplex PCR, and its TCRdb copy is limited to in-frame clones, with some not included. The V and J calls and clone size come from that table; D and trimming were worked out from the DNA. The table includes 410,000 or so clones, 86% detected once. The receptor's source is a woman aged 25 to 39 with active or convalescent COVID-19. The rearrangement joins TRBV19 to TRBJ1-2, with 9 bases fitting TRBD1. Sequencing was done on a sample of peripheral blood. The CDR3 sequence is CASSTGLIDRGYYGYTF. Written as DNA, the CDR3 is TGTGCCAGTAGTACGGGGTTGATCGACAGGGGGTACTATGGCTACACCTTC.